The present T cell receptor beta chain was sequenced within a study of PD-1 blockade in classical Hodgkin lymphoma. Study in general: The patients were dosed with nivolumab 3 mg/kg, infused intravenously every 2 weeks. Whole-study findings and limits: Patients starting nivolumab less than 1 year after ASCT had lower diversity and were excluded from later analyses. The diversity seen at baseline in complete responders resembled that of newly diagnosed patients. At baseline, newly diagnosed patients reportedly showed less TCR diversity than healthy donors.

Of note for this clone: Its specificity is unknown.

Time point specified: cycle 4 day 1 (C4D1), after less than 7 weeks of nivolumab. Every patient experienced relapse after autologous stem cell transplantation, and brentuximab vedotin exposure varied. Thawed PBMCs underwent magnetic negative selection to yield purified CD4+ T cells. The table came from immunoSEQ multiplex PCR; TCRdb's copy has only in-frame clones and leaves some out. The sample contains around 25,000 clones, 80% to 85% of which appear only once. Source: CD4+ T cells from blood, taken before the fourth cycle of nivolumab. This TCR was sampled from a human donor with classical Hodgkin lymphoma.

This CDR3 reads CASSVQGYNSPLHF. The CDR3 DNA reads TGTGCCAGCAGCGTACAGGGCTATAATTCACCCCTCCACTTT. V is TRBV9 and J is TRBJ1-6; TRBD1 is a possible D gene (5 bases). Germline V gene data show CDR1 as SGDLS and CDR2 as YYNGEE. With 1 base removed from V and 3 bases from J, the gap between germline ends came to 5 bases. The CDR3 is 14 amino acids.